The 20 T cell receptor beta chains presented below share a single source sample, sequenced in a study of T-cell reconstitution after alpha-beta-depleted transplantation in children. TCRbeta library construction was performed incorporating unique molecular identifiers. TCRdb recomputed calls from the PCR reads with MiXCR, one row per CDR3 protein. The sample has 700,000 to 950,000 distinct CDR3 sequences, roughly 15% seen once. The starting material was PBMCs, mostly from graft donor cells, obtained 360 days after TCRalphabeta/CD19-depleted stem cell transplant. These receptors originate from a male patient younger than 18 who had a stem cell transplant for acute lymphoblastic leukemia, so the T cells may come from the graft donor.

This clonotype appeared a few times. This chain joins TRBV4-1 and TRBJ1-1; 7 nucleotides match TRBD1. The V gene's germline CDR1 is MGHRA and CDR2 YSYEKL. V dropped 4 bases and J dropped 3; count of bases not matched to a gene: 2. This CDR3 contains 13 residues. The CDR3 sequence is CASSRQGHTEAFF. CDR3 bases: TGCGCCAGCAGCCGACAGGGTCACACTGAAGCTTTCTTT.

This clonotype was detected only a few times. The chain carries TRBV4-1 and TRBJ2-1, with D maybe TRBD2 (6 bases). The CDR3 spans 14 residues. The V gene lost 1 base and the J gene lost 14 bases, with 18 bases spanning the gap. From germline, CDR1 is MGHRA and CDR2 YSYEKL. CDR3 protein: CASSQAGTGVLKFF. DNA of the CDR3: TGCGCCAGCAGCCAAGCCGGGACGGGGGTCTTAAAGTTCTTC.

This clonotype was seen a handful of times. The chain links TRBV29-1 to TRBJ2-3, with 8 positions matching TRBD2. V shed 5 bases, J shed 2 bases, and the junction held 15 bases outside the gene matches. CDR1 is SQVTM and CDR2 is ANQGSEA in the germline V gene. The CDR3 totals 17 residues. In DNA form, the CDR3 reads TGCAGCGTTCGGGGAGTTCTAGCGGGTACATCCACAGATACGCAGTATTTT. Amino acid sequence: CSVRGVLAGTSTDTQYF.

This clonotype turned up a few times. This chain joins TRBV18 and TRBJ2-4, with no clear D. The germline V and J ends were trimmed by 11 bases and 0 bases, with 11 bases remaining between them. CDR3 length equals 13 residues. CDR1 and CDR2 from the germline V gene are KGHSH and LQKENI. CDR3 residues: CALAVLAKNIQYF. The CDR3 nucleotides are TGTGCCCTCGCTGTACTAGCCAAAAACATTCAGTACTTC.

This clonotype was recorded many times. The chain carries TRBV15 and TRBJ1-4, with a weak D call TRBD1 (5 bases). V lost 10 bases, J lost 3 bases, and 9 bases lay in between. CDR3 length: 12 amino acids. Germline V lookup: CDR1 LNHNV, CDR2 YYDKDF (reference sequence). Written as DNA, the CDR3 is TGTGCCAGCGGGACCCCTAATGAAAAACTGTTTTTT. Translated, it gives CASGTPNEKLFF.

In this sample, this clonotype turned up a few times. The rearrangement joins TRBV29-1 to TRBJ2-2, with D perhaps TRBD2 (5 bases). Per germline, CDR1 SQVTM and CDR2 ANQGSEA. Trimming pared 1 base from V and 8 bases from J, leaving 17 bases between. The CDR3 contains 15 residues. The CDR3 DNA sequence: TGCAGCGTTGAAGGGATAGAGGGAATAAGTGGGGAGCTGTTTTTT. Its protein is CSVEGIEGISGELFF.

The V and J genes are TRBV11-2 and TRBJ2-1; unclear D gene. V lost 10 bases to trimming and J lost 0 bases, with 25 bases between them. Germline V gives CDR1 SGHAT, CDR2 FQNNGV. This CDR3 has 18 residues. CDR3 coding DNA: TGTGCCACCCAGCTTAGTCTGGCAAGCTCCCTCTCCTACAATGAGCAGTTCTTC. It codes for CATQLSLASSLSYNEQFF.

The V and J genes are TRBV12-3 or TRBV12-4 and TRBJ2-5; 7 bases are a match to TRBD2. Losses at the gene ends were 2 bases for V and 5 bases for J; bases not matched to a gene: 8. This CDR3 is 15 amino acids long. The CDR3 DNA is TGTGCCAGCAGTTTAAGGCTAGCGGAGGGGGAGACCCAGTACTTC. Its protein is CASSLRLAEGETQYF.

The chain uses TRBV25-1 and TRBJ2-1; 10 positions match TRBD2. After removal of 4 bases from V and 0 bases from J, the junction contained 3 bases not matched to a gene. Looked up from germline, CDR1 is MGHDK and CDR2 is SYGVNS. The CDR3 loop spans 16 amino acids. The CDR3 region has the DNA TGTGCCAGCAGTGGGACTAGCGGCACCTCCTACAATGAGCAGTTCTTC. It encodes CASSGTSGTSYNEQFF.

The chain uses TRBV4-2 and TRBJ2-1, with 7 bases lining up with TRBD1. Germline CDR1 and CDR2: LGHNA and YNFKEQ. CDR3 length: 18 amino acids. V lost 7 bases and J lost 0; bases outside the gene matches: 15. In DNA form, the CDR3 reads TGTGCCAGCACCAAAGGGGGACCAAACAGGGGCTCCTACAATGAGCAGTTCTTC. Translating gives CASTKGGPNRGSYNEQFF.

This clonotype appeared a few times. This chain links TRBV5-1 with TRBJ1-1; 11 bases are a match to TRBD1. The CDR3 is 14 amino acids. Germline V gene sequence: CDR1 SGHRS, CDR2 YFSETQ. J was trimmed by 4 bases and V by 4 bases; bases with no gene match: 3. The CDR3 bases are TGCGCCAGCAGCCGGGACAGGGGGGGCACTGAAGCTTTCTTT. Protein sequence: CASSRDRGGTEAFF.

There are a few counts of this clonotype. The chain combines TRBV6-5 with TRBJ1-2; 8 bases are a match to TRBD1. V lost 4 bases, J lost 4 bases, and 8 bases stayed unmatched. The CDR3 loop spans 15 amino acids. Germline V CDR1 and CDR2: MNHEY, SVGAGI. CDR3: CASSSPSDRVYGYTF. The DNA for the CDR3 is TGTGCCAGCAGTTCTCCTTCGGACAGGGTCTATGGCTACACCTTC.

This clonotype has only a few counts. The J gene is TRBJ1-2, the V gene TRBV6-2 or TRBV6-3; a possible D gene is TRBD1 (6 bases). This CDR3 contains 14 residues. CDR1 is MNHEY, CDR2 SVGEGT, per germline. The V gene lost 4 bases and the J gene lost 7 bases, with 16 bases spanning the gap. DNA of the CDR3: TGTGCCAGCAGTTTGGACAGCAGAAACCCTGGCTACACCTTC. Protein sequence: CASSLDSRNPGYTF.

The V call is TRBV6-1, the J call TRBJ2-4, with 7 bases that match TRBD1. Losses at the gene ends were 5 bases for V and 6 bases for J; bases not matched to a gene: 13. Germline CDR1 reads MNHNS; CDR2 reads SASEGT. The CDR3 length is 16 residues. The chain's CDR3 is CASSKQGTGKRNIQYF. CDR3 DNA: TGTGCCAGCAGTAAACAGGGGACGGGCAAAAGAAACATTCAGTACTTC.

Only a few counts were recorded for this clonotype. The chain has TRBV4-1 and TRBJ2-1; D ambiguous. Trimming removed 1 base from V and 5 bases from J, with 9 bases in between. The CDR3 sequence is 14 residues long. Per germline, CDR1 MGHRA and CDR2 YSYEKL. The CDR3 DNA reads as TGCGCCAGCAGCCAAGGCATTAGAAACAATGAGCAGTTCTTC. Translation gives CASSQGIRNNEQFF.

The V gene is TRBV6-5, the J gene TRBJ2-3, with D possibly TRBD2 on 7 matching bases. V shed 2 bases and J shed 5 bases, with 14 bases lying between them. Looked up from germline, CDR1 is MNHEY and CDR2 is SVGAGI. The CDR3 extends over 15 amino acids. CDR3 sequence: CASSYVRGAIDTQYF. CDR3 bases: TGTGCCAGCAGTTACGTTCGGGGGGCGATAGATACGCAGTATTTT.

This clonotype was recorded a few times. J is TRBJ2-5 and V is TRBV12-3 or TRBV12-4; D is unclear. The V end was cut by 6 bases, the J end by 1 base, with 15 bases between. This CDR3 is built from 15 residues. CDR3 region: CASSPGLASQETQYF. In DNA form, the CDR3 reads TGTGCCAGCAGCCCAGGTCTTGCTTCCCAAGAGACCCAGTACTTC.

V gene TRBV20-1 combines with J gene TRBJ2-1, with 8 bases that match TRBD2. Trimming at V came to 5 bases and at J to 4 bases, leaving 4 bases not matched to a gene. The germline V gene has CDR1 DFQATT and CDR2 SNEGSKA (reference sequence). CDR3 length: 13 residues. In DNA, the CDR3 is TGCAGTGCTGCCTCGGGGGGGTACAATGAGCAGTTCTTC. It encodes CSAASGGYNEQFF.

This clonotype was picked up a small number of times. The rearrangement links TRBV4-1 to TRBJ2-3; 13 bases fit TRBD2. Germline V lookup: CDR1 MGHRA, CDR2 YSYEKL. The CDR3 totals 21 residues. Trimming at V came to 0 bases and at J to 5 bases, leaving 17 bases not matched to a gene. The CDR3 protein is CASSQDERTSGSVTIRDTQYF. CDR3 bases: TGCGCCAGCAGCCAAGATGAAAGGACTAGCGGGAGTGTAACGATTCGAGATACGCAGTATTTT.

This clonotype occurred a few times. The V and J genes are TRBV27 and TRBJ2-5; 11 bases align to TRBD2. With 6 bases clipped from V and 5 bases from J, the junction kept 11 bases outside the gene matches. This CDR3 has 16 residues. From germline, CDR1 is MNHEY and CDR2 SMNVEV (reference sequence). The DNA of the CDR3 is TGTGCCAGCAGACCTTCGGGACTAGCGGCCGGGGAGACCCAGTACTTC. Its protein is CASRPSGLAAGETQYF.